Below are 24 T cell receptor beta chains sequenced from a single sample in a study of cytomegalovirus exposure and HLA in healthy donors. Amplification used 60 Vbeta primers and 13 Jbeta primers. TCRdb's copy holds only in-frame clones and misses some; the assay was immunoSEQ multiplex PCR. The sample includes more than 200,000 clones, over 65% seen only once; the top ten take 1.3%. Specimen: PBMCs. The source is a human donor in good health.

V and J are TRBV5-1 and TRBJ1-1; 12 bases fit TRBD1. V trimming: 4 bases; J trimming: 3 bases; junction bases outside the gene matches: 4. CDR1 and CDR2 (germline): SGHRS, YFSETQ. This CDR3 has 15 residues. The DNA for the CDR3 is TGCGCCAGCAGCAAGGGACAGGGGGCCTACACTGAAGCTTTCTTT. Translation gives CASSKGQGAYTEAFF.

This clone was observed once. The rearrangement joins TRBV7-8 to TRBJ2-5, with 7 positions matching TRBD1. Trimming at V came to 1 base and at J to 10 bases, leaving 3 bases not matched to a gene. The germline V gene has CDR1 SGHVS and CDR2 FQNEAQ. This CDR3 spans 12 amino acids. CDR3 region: CASSLGQGNQYF. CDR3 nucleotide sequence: TGTGCCAGCAGCTTAGGACAGGGTAACCAGTACTTC.

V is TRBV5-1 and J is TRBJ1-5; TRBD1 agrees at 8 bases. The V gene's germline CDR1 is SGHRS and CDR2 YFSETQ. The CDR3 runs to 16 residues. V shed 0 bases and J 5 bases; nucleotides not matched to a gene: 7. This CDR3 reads CASSLGTGLRDQPQHF. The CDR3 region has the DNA TGCGCCAGCAGCTTGGGGACAGGGTTGAGAGATCAGCCCCAGCATTTT.

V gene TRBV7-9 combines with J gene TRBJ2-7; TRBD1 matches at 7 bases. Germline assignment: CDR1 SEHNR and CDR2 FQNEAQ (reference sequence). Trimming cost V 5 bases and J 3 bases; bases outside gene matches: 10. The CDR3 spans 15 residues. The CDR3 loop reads CASSMTGIYHYEQYF. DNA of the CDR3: TGTGCCAGCAGCATGACAGGGATCTACCACTACGAGCAGTACTTC.

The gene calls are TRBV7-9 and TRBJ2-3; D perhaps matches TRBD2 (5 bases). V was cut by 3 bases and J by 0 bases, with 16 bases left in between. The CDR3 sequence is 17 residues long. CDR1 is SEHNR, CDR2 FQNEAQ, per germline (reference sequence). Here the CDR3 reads CASSFIPSTSSTDTQYF. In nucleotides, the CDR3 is TGTGCCAGCAGCTTTATCCCTAGCACCTCTAGCACAGATACGCAGTATTTT.

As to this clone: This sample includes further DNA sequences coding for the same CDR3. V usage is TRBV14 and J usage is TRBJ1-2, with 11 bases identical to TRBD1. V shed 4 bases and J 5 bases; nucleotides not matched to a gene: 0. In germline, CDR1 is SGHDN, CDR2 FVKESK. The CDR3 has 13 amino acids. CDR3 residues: CASSRDRGYGYTF. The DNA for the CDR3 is TGTGCCAGCAGCCGGGACAGGGGGTATGGCTACACCTTC.

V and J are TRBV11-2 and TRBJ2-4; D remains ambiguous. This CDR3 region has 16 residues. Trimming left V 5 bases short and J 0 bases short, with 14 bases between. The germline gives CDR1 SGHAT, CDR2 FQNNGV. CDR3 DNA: TGTGCCAGCAGCCCCAAAGACTTATTAGCCAAAAACATTCAGTACTTC. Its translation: CASSPKDLLAKNIQYF.

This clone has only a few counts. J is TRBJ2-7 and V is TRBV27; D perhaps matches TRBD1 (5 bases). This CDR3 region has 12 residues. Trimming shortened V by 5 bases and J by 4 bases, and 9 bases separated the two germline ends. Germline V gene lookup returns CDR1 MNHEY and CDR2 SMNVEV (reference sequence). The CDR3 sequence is CASSPNRYEQYF. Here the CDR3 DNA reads TGTGCCAGCAGTCCTAACAGGTACGAGCAGTACTTC.

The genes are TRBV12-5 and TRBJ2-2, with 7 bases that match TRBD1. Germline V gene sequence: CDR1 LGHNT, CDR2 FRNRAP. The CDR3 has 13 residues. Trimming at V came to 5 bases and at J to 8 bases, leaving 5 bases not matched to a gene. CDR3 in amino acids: CASGRDRSGELFF. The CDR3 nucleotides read TGTGCTAGTGGTCGGGACAGAAGTGGGGAGCTGTTTTTT.

In nucleotides, the CDR3 is TGTGCCAGCAGCTATCCGAAGATGGGGACAGAAGGGTACACTGAAGCTTTCTTT. Its translation is CASSYPKMGTEGYTEAFF. The gene calls are TRBV7-9 and TRBJ1-1, with TRBD1 matching 7 bases. V trimming: 4 bases; J trimming: 3 bases; junction bases outside the gene matches: 17. Germline-derived CDR1 and CDR2 are SEHNR and FQNEAQ (reference sequence). CDR3 size: 18 residues.

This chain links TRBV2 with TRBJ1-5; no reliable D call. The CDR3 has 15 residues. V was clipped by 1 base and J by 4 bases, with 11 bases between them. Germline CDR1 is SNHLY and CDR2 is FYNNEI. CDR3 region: CASSEELGGNQPQHF. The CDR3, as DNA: TGTGCCAGCAGTGAAGAGCTTGGCGGGAATCAGCCCCAGCATTTT.

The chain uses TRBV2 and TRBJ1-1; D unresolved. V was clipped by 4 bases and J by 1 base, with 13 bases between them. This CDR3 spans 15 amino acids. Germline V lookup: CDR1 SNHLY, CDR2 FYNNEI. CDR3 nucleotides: TGTGCCAGCAGTGGAGGGAGCAGGCAGAACACTGAAGCTTTCTTT. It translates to CASSGGSRQNTEAFF.

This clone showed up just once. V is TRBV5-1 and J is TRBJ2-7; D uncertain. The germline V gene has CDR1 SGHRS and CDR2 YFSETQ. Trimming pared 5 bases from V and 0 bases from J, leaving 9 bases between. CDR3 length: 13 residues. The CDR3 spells CASRGVSSYEQYF. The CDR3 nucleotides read TGCGCCAGCAGAGGAGTTAGCTCCTACGAGCAGTACTTC.

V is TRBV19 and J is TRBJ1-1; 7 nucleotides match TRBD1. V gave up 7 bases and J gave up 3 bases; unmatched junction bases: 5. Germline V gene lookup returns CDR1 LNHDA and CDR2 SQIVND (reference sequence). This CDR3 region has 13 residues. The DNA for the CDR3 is TGTGCCAGTAATGAGGGGGCGCACACTGAAGCTTTCTTT. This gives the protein CASNEGAHTEAFF.

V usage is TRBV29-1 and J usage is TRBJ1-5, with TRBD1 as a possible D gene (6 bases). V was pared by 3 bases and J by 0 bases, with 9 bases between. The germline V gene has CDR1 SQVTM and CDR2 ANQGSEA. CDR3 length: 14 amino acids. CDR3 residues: CSVELTGSNQPQHF. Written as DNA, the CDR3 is TGCAGCGTTGAGTTGACAGGTAGCAATCAGCCCCAGCATTTT.

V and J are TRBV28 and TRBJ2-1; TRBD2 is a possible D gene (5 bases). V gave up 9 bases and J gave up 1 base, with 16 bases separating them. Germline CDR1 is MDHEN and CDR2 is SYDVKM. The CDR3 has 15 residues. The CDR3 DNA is TGTGCCAGTCCAGGCGGCGGGTCTTCCTACAATGAGCAGTTCTTC. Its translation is CASPGGGSSYNEQFF.

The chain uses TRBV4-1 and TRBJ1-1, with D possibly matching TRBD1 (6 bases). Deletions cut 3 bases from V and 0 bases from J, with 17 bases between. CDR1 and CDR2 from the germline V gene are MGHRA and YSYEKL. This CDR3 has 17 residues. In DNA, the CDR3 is TGCGCCAGCAGCCACAAATTAACAGGGAACCTGAACACTGAAGCTTTCTTT. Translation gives CASSHKLTGNLNTEAFF.

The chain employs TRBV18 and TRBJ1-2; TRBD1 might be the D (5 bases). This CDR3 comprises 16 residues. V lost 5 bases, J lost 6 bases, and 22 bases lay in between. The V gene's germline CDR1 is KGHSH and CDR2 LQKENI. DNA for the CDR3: TGTGCCAGCTCAACAACGGCAGGGAAACTTGAACATGGCTACACCTTC. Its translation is CASSTTAGKLEHGYTF.

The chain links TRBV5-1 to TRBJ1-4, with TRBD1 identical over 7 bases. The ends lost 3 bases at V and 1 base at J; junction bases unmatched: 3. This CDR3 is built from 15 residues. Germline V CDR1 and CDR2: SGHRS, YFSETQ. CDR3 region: CASSWGDRTNEKLFF. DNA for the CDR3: TGCGCCAGCAGCTGGGGGGACAGAACTAATGAAAAACTGTTTTTT.

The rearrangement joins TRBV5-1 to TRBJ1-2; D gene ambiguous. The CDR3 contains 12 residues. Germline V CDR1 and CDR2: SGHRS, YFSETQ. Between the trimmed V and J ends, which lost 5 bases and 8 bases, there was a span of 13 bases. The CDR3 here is CASSSPMEGYTF. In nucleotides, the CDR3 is TGCGCCAGCAGTAGCCCGATGGAGGGCTACACCTTC.

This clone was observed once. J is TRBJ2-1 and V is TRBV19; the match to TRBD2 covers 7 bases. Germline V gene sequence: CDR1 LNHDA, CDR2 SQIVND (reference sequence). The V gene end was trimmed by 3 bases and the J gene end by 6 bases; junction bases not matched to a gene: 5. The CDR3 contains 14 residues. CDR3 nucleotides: TGTGCCAGTAGTATGTCCGGGAGGCCCAATGAGCAGTTCTTC. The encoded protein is CASSMSGRPNEQFF.

The CDR3 loop is CASSSPGTGTEAFF. The CDR3 bases are TGTGCCAGCAGCTCTCCCGGGACAGGGACTGAAGCTTTCTTT. V is TRBV7-3 and J is TRBJ1-1, with 9 positions matching TRBD1. This CDR3 is built from 14 residues. The J segment lost 5 bases and the V segment lost 4 bases, leaving 5 bases of the junction unmatched. Germline values: CDR1 SGHTA, CDR2 FQGTGA.

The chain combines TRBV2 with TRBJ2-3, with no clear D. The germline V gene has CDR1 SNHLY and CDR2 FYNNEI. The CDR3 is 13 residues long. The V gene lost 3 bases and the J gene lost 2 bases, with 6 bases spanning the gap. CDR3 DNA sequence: TGTGCCAGCAGTGATCATTCCACAGATACGCAGTATTTT. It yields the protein CASSDHSTDTQYF.

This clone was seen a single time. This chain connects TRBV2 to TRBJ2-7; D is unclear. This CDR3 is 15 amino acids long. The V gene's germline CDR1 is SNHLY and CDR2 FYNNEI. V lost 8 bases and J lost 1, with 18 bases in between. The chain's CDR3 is CASEKEVTPSYEQYF. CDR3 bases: TGTGCCAGCGAGAAAGAGGTCACCCCATCCTACGAGCAGTACTTC.